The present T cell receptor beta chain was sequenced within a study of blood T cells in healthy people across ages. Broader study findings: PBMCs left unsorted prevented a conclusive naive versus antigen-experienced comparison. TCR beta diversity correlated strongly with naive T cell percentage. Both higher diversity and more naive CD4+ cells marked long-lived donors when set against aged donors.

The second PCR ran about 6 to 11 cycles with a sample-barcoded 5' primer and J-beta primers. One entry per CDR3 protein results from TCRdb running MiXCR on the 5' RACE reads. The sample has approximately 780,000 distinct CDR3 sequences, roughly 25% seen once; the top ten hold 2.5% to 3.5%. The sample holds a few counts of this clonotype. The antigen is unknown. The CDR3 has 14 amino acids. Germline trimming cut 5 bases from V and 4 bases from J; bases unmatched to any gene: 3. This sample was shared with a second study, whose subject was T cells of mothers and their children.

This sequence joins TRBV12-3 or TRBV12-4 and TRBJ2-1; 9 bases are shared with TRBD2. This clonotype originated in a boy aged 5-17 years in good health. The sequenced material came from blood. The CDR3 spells CASSQRGAYNEQFF. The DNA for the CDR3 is TGTGCCAGCAGTCAGCGGGGGGCGTACAATGAGCAGTTCTTC.